These T cell receptor beta chains were read from a single sample in a study of blood T cell repertoires in COVID-19. The method was immunoSEQ multiplex PCR; TCRdb's version includes in-frame clones alone and lacks a portion of them. The sample yields 150,000 to 200,000 clones, roughly 91% seen once. The sample consisted of peripheral blood. Every receptor here comes from a woman aged 50 to 60 with acute or convalescent COVID-19. Both conserved end residues are part of each CDR3. D genes are given only for firm matches. Clone size, where shown, is once, few, many, or a class for clones that have expanded.

v_gene: TRBV28
d_gene: TRBD1
abundance: NA
j_gene: TRBJ2-7
CDR3nt: TGTGCCAGCCGGGGACAGGGAGACTACGAGCAGTACTTC
CDR3aa: CASRGQGDYEQYF

v_gene: TRBV11-2
d_gene: TRBD2
abundance: NA
j_gene: TRBJ2-7
CDR3nt: TGTGCCAGCAGCGGTGGGACTAGCGGGAGGGGAGACGAGCAGTACTTC
CDR3aa: CASSGGTSGRGDEQYF

v_gene: TRBV6-6
d_gene: NA
abundance: few
j_gene: TRBJ1-3
CDR3nt: TGTGCCAGCAGGCGAGGGTGGGAGGACCTCCCTGGAAACACCATATATTTT
CDR3aa: CASRRGWEDLPGNTIYF

v_gene: TRBV3-1/TRBV3-2
d_gene: NA
abundance: NA
j_gene: TRBJ1-1
CDR3nt: TGTGCCAGCAGCCCACCTCATAGGGGCAGGACTGAAGCTTTCTTT
CDR3aa: CASSPPHRGRTEAFF

v_gene: TRBV27
d_gene: NA
abundance: NA
j_gene: TRBJ1-2
CDR3nt: NA
CDR3aa: CASSFRARGLGYTF

v_gene: TRBV7-3
d_gene: NA
abundance: NA
j_gene: TRBJ2-7
CDR3nt: TGTGCCAGCAGCTTTGACTCGGTCTACGAGCAGTACTTC
CDR3aa: CASSFDSVYEQYF

v_gene: TRBV7-9
d_gene: TRBD1
abundance: NA
j_gene: TRBJ1-4
CDR3nt: TGTGCCAGCAGCTTAGACAGGGGGCGCGGGAAACTGTTTTTT
CDR3aa: CASSLDRGRGKLFF

v_gene: TRBV5-6
d_gene: NA
abundance: NA
j_gene: TRBJ2-7
CDR3nt: TGTGCCAGCAGCCTGTCCCGTTACGAGCAGTACTTC
CDR3aa: CASSLSRYEQYF

v_gene: TRBV12-3/TRBV12-4
d_gene: NA
abundance: NA
j_gene: TRBJ1-2
CDR3nt: TGTGCCAGCACCATGGCGGGGGCTGGCTACACCTTC
CDR3aa: CASTMAGAGYTF

v_gene: TRBV5-1
d_gene: NA
abundance: once
j_gene: TRBJ1-1
CDR3nt: TGCGCCAGCAGCTTGGATACAAGGAGCACTGAAGCTTTCTTT
CDR3aa: CASSLDTRSTEAFF

v_gene: TRBV10-3
d_gene: NA
abundance: NA
j_gene: TRBJ1-3
CDR3nt: TGTGCCATCAGTGAGTCGGGTTTGCAGGGTGCTGGAAACACCATATATTTT
CDR3aa: CAISESGLQGAGNTIYF